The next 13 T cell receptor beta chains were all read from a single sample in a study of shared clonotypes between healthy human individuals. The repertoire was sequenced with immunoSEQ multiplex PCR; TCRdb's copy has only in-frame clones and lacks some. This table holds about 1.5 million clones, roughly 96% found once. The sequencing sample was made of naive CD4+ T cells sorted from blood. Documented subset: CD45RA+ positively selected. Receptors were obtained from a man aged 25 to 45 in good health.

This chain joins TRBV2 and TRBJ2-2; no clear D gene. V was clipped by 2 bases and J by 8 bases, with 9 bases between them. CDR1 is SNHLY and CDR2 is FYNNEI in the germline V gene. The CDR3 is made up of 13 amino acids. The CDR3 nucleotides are TGTGCCAGCAGTGAACGTATGGGGGGGGAGCTGTTTTTT. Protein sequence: CASSERMGGELFF.

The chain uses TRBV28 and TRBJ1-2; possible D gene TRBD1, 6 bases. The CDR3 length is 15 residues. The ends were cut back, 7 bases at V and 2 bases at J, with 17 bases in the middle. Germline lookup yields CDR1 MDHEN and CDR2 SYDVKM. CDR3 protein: CASKLEGGPNYGYTF. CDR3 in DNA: TGTGCCAGCAAGTTGGAAGGGGGGCCCAACTATGGCTACACCTTC.

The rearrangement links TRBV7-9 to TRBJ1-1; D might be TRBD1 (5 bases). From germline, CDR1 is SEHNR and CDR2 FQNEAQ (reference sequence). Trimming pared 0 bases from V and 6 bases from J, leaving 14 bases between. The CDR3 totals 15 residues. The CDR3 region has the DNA TGTGCCAGCAGCTTAGCGCGGGGGTGGGCGGCTGAAGCTTTCTTT. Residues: CASSLARGWAAEAFF.

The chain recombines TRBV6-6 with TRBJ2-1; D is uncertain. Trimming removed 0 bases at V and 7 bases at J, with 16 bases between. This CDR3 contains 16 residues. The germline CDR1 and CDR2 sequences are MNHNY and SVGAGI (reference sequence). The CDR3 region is CASSYSPGSQKNEQFF. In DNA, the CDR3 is TGTGCCAGCAGTTACTCCCCGGGCTCGCAGAAGAATGAGCAGTTCTTC.

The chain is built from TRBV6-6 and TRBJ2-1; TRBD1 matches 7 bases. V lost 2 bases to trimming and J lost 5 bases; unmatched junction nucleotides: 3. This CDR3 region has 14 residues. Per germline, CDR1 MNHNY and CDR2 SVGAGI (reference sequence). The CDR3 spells CASSYARGHNEQFF. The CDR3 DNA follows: TGTGCCAGCAGTTACGCTAGGGGGCACAATGAGCAGTTCTTC.

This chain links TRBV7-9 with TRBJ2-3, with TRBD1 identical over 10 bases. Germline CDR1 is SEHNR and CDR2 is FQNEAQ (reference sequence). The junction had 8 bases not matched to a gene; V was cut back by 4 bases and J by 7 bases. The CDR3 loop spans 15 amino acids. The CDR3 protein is CASSYSGQGGHTQYF. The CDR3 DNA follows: TGTGCCAGCAGCTATAGCGGACAGGGGGGACATACGCAGTATTTT.

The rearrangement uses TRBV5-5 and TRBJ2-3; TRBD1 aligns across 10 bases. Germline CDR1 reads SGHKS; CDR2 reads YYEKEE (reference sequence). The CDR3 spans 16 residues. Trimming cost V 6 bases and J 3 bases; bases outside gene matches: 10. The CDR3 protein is CASTYPGTGETDTQYF. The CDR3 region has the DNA TGTGCCAGCACCTACCCCGGGACAGGGGAAACAGATACGCAGTATTTT. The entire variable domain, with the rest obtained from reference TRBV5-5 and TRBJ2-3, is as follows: DAGVTQSPTHLIKTRGQQVTLRCSPISGHKSVSWYQQVLGQGPQFIFQYYEKEERGRGNFPDRFSARQFPNYSSELNVNALLLGDSALYLCASTYPGTGETDTQYFGPGTRLTVL.

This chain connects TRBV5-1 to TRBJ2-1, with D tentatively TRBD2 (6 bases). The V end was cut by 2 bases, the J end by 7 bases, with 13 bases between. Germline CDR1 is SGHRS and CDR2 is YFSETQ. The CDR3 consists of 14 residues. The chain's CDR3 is CASSFAGSGNEQFF. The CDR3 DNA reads TGCGCCAGCAGCTTTGCCGGGAGTGGGAATGAGCAGTTCTTC.

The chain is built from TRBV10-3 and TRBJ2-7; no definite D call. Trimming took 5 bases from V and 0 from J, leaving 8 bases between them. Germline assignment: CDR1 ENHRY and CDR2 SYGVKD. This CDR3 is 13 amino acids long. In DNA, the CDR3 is TGTGCCATCAGTCAGGACGGCTCCTACGAGCAGTACTTC. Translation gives CAISQDGSYEQYF.

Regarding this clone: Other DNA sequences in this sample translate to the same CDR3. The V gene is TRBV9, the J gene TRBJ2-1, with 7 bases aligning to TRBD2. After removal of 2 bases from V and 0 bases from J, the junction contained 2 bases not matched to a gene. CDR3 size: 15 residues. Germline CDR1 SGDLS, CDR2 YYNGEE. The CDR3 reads CASSVSSGSYNEQFF. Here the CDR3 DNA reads TGTGCCAGCAGCGTGTCTAGCGGCTCCTACAATGAGCAGTTCTTC.

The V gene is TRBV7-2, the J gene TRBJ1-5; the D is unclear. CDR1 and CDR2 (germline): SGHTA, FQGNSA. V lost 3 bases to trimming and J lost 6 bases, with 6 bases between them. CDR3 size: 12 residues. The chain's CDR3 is CASSLTRQPQHF. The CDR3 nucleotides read TGTGCCAGCAGCTTGACGCGTCAGCCCCAGCATTTT.

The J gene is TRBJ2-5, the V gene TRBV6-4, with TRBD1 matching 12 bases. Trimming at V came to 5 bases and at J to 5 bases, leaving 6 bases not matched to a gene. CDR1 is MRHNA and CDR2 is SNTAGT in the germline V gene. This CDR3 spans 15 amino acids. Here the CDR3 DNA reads TGTGCCAGCAGTCCGGGACAGGGGGCGGTGGAGACCCAGTACTTC. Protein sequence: CASSPGQGAVETQYF.

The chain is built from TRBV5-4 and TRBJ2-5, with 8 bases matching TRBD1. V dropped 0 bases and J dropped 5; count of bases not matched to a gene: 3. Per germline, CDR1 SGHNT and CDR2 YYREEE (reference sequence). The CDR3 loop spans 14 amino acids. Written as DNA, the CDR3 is TGTGCCAGCAGCTTGGGACAGGGGTGGGAGACCCAGTACTTC. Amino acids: CASSLGQGWETQYF.